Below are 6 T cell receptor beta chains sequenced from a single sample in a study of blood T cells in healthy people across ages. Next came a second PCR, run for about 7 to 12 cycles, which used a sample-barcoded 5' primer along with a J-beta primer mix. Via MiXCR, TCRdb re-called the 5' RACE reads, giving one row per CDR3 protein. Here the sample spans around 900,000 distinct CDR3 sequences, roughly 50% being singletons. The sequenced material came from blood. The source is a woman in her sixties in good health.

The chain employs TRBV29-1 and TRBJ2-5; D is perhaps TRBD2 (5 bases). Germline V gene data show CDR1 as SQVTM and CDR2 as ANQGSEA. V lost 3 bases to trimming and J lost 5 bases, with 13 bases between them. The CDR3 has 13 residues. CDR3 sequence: CSVEDGGVETQYF. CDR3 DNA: TGCAGCGTTGAGGACGGAGGAGTGGAGACCCAGTACTTC. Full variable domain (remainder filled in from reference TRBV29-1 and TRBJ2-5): SAVISQKPSRDICQRGTSLTIQCQVDSQVTMMFWYRQQPGQSLTLIATANQGSEATYESGFVIDKFPISRPNLTFSTLTVSNMSPEDSSIYLCSVEDGGVETQYFGPGTRLLVL.

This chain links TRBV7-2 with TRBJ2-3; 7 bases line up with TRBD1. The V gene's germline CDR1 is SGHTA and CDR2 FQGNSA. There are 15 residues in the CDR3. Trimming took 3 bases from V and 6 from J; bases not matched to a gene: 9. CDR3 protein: CASSFTGQEEDTQYF. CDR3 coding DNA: TGTGCCAGCAGCTTCACCGGACAGGAGGAGGATACGCAGTATTTT.

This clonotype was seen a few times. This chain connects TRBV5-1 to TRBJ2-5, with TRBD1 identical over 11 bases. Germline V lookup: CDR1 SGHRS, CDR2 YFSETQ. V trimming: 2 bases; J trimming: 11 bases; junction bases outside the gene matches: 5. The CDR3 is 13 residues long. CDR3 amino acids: CASSFPGQGEQYF. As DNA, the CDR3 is TGCGCCAGCAGCTTTCCGGGACAGGGGGAGCAGTACTTC.

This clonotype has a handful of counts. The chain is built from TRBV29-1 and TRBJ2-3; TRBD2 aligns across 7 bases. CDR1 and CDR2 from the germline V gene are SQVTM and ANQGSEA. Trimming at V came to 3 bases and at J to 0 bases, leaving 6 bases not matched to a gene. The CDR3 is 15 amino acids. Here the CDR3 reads CSVEGGSVSTDTQYF. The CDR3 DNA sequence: TGCAGCGTTGAGGGCGGGAGTGTGAGCACAGATACGCAGTATTTT.

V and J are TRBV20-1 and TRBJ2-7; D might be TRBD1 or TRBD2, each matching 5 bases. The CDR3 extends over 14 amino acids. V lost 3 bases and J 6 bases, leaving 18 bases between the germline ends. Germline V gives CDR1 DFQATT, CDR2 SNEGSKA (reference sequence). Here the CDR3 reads CSASPSGSLSEQYF. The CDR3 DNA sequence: TGCAGTGCTAGTCCGTCAGGGAGCTTGAGCGAGCAGTACTTC.

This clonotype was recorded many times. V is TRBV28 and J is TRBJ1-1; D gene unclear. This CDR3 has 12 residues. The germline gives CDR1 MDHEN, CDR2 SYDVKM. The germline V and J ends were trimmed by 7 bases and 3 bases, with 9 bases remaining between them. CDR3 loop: CASTRGYTEAFF. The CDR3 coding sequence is TGTGCCAGCACCCGGGGATACACTGAAGCTTTCTTT.